A selection of T cell receptor beta chains follows, all from one sample in a study of vaccination and CD4 T cells after COVID-19. TCRdb analysed the PCR reads with MiXCR anew, one entry per CDR3 protein. The repertoire includes 11,000 or so distinct CDR3 sequences, around 20% of them detected once, and 12% sits in the top ten. For these receptors, no antigen is known. The starting material was CD4+ T cells from blood, cultured in vitro, obtained after SARS-CoV-2 vaccination. The receptors come from a human donor who had recovered from COVID-19. CDR3s include the opening cysteine and the closing phenylalanine or tryptophan. Each record gives: J gene, clone size, V gene, D gene, CDR3 protein. A D gene is named only where the DNA matches it firmly. Only some rows state a clone size, as once, few, many or a class for expanded clones.

J gene: TRBJ1-2; clone size: few; V gene: TRBV2; D gene: TRBD1; CDR3 protein: CARGRPGQGGRGYTF
J gene: TRBJ1-1; clone size: medium-sized; V gene: TRBV19; D gene: -; CDR3 protein: CASRPGEANTEAFF
J gene: TRBJ2-3; clone size: few; V gene: TRBV20-1; D gene: -; CDR3 protein: CSALRWGIDTQYF
J gene: TRBJ1-2; clone size: -; V gene: TRBV18; D gene: -; CDR3 protein: CASSRDNGYTF
J gene: TRBJ2-2; clone size: -; V gene: TRBV11-2; D gene: -; CDR3 protein: CASSLDPGRRELFF
J gene: TRBJ2-7; clone size: -; V gene: TRBV6-2/TRBV6-3; D gene: -; CDR3 protein: CASGWEDTAYEQYF
J gene: TRBJ2-1; clone size: once; V gene: TRBV11-2; D gene: TRBD2; CDR3 protein: CASSLGAAGGEQFF
J gene: TRBJ2-3; clone size: few; V gene: TRBV7-3; D gene: -; CDR3 protein: CASSFRAADTQYF
J gene: TRBJ2-4; clone size: -; V gene: TRBV18; D gene: TRBD2; CDR3 protein: CASSPAPPGLAGPSGKNIQYF
J gene: TRBJ2-1; clone size: few; V gene: TRBV5-8; D gene: TRBD1; CDR3 protein: CASSWDRANEQFF
J gene: TRBJ2-7; clone size: once; V gene: TRBV14; D gene: -; CDR3 protein: CASSQAGYYSYEQYF
J gene: TRBJ2-1; clone size: -; V gene: TRBV19; D gene: TRBD2; CDR3 protein: CASTRSGRSYNEQFF
J gene: TRBJ2-7; clone size: few; V gene: TRBV6-1; D gene: -; CDR3 protein: CASGASYEQYF
J gene: TRBJ2-4; clone size: -; V gene: TRBV29-1; D gene: -; CDR3 protein: CSVEVRGSIQYF
J gene: TRBJ1-2; clone size: -; V gene: TRBV15; D gene: -; CDR3 protein: CATGTKQGLGYTF
J gene: TRBJ2-1; clone size: -; V gene: TRBV14; D gene: -; CDR3 protein: CASSQEWMVRADNEQFF
J gene: TRBJ2-5; clone size: -; V gene: TRBV4-3; D gene: TRBD2; CDR3 protein: CASSQDTGGETQYF
J gene: TRBJ1-2; clone size: large; V gene: TRBV7-2; D gene: -; CDR3 protein: CASSLEAGVINYGYTF
J gene: TRBJ1-6; clone size: medium-sized; V gene: TRBV20-1; D gene: TRBD1; CDR3 protein: CSARARTGFNAPLHF
J gene: TRBJ2-1; clone size: few; V gene: TRBV6-5; D gene: -; CDR3 protein: CASSSRVEQFF
J gene: TRBJ1-1; clone size: -; V gene: TRBV20-1; D gene: TRBD1; CDR3 protein: CSARLGQTPLNTEAFF
J gene: TRBJ1-1; clone size: -; V gene: TRBV11-2; D gene: TRBD1; CDR3 protein: CASRLQGALRTEAFF
J gene: TRBJ2-7; clone size: -; V gene: TRBV28; D gene: -; CDR3 protein: CASSPSRSYEQYF
J gene: TRBJ2-5; clone size: -; V gene: TRBV5-1; D gene: -; CDR3 protein: CASSKTNKGLETQYF
J gene: TRBJ1-5; clone size: few; V gene: TRBV7-2; D gene: TRBD1; CDR3 protein: CASSLDLAEAGGNQPQHF
J gene: TRBJ1-6; clone size: -; V gene: TRBV27; D gene: -; CDR3 protein: CASSLFVFPGTKSSYNSPLHF
J gene: TRBJ2-1; clone size: -; V gene: TRBV10-3; D gene: -; CDR3 protein: CAISGSSVPRNEQFF
J gene: TRBJ1-2; clone size: medium-sized; V gene: TRBV27; D gene: TRBD1; CDR3 protein: CASRLPGQGNGYTF
J gene: TRBJ1-1; clone size: medium-sized; V gene: TRBV7-2; D gene: -; CDR3 protein: CASSLLAIEAFF
J gene: TRBJ2-5; clone size: medium-sized; V gene: TRBV27; D gene: -; CDR3 protein: CASSTDLKETQYF
J gene: TRBJ2-3; clone size: -; V gene: TRBV6-5; D gene: -; CDR3 protein: CASSSAIATQYF
J gene: TRBJ1-5; clone size: large; V gene: TRBV4-3; D gene: -; CDR3 protein: CASSQTPRVEPQHF
J gene: TRBJ2-7; clone size: -; V gene: TRBV6-2/TRBV6-3; D gene: TRBD2; CDR3 protein: CASSSGLAGVYEQYF
J gene: TRBJ1-5; clone size: -; V gene: TRBV20-1; D gene: -; CDR3 protein: CSARGGGLGWINQPQHF
J gene: TRBJ1-4; clone size: -; V gene: TRBV27; D gene: -; CDR3 protein: CASSSRTGGEKLFF
J gene: TRBJ2-2; clone size: -; V gene: TRBV4-3; D gene: TRBD2; CDR3 protein: CASSHTLGLAGGTTNTGELFF
J gene: TRBJ1-2; clone size: few; V gene: TRBV6-2/TRBV6-3; D gene: -; CDR3 protein: CASSQNLYGYTF
J gene: TRBJ2-3; clone size: few; V gene: TRBV11-2; D gene: -; CDR3 protein: CASSLDGRSTDTQYF
J gene: TRBJ1-1; clone size: -; V gene: TRBV10-2; D gene: -; CDR3 protein: CASGGGYTEAFF
J gene: TRBJ1-5; clone size: -; V gene: TRBV7-9; D gene: -; CDR3 protein: CASSTSRRAGNQPQHF
J gene: TRBJ2-3; clone size: few; V gene: TRBV29-1; D gene: TRBD2; CDR3 protein: CSVEGTSGRTDTQYF
J gene: TRBJ2-2; clone size: few; V gene: TRBV11-3; D gene: -; CDR3 protein: CASSFGQHTGELFF
J gene: TRBJ1-5; clone size: few; V gene: TRBV24-1; D gene: -; CDR3 protein: CATSEGGNQPQHF
J gene: TRBJ2-5; clone size: medium-sized; V gene: TRBV6-1; D gene: TRBD1; CDR3 protein: CASKDRGLETQYF
J gene: TRBJ1-1; clone size: few; V gene: TRBV28; D gene: -; CDR3 protein: CASSSKSGYTEAFF
J gene: TRBJ2-7; clone size: medium-sized; V gene: TRBV7-9; D gene: TRBD2; CDR3 protein: CASSLGASGSYEQYF
J gene: TRBJ2-3; clone size: few; V gene: TRBV5-1; D gene: -; CDR3 protein: CASTNTDTQYF
J gene: TRBJ1-1; clone size: -; V gene: TRBV6-2/TRBV6-3; D gene: TRBD1; CDR3 protein: CASSLTDRGFRNTEAFF
J gene: TRBJ2-7; clone size: -; V gene: TRBV4-2; D gene: -; CDR3 protein: CASSQGFQGEINEQYF
J gene: TRBJ2-5; clone size: few; V gene: TRBV7-2; D gene: TRBD2; CDR3 protein: CASSLAGLQETQYF
J gene: TRBJ1-5; clone size: -; V gene: TRBV6-2/TRBV6-3; D gene: -; CDR3 protein: CASSYWAGTGQPQHF